What follows describes a single TCR beta chain. This CDR3 has 14 amino acids. From germline, CDR1 is SNHLY and CDR2 FYNNEI. V was clipped by 3 bases and J by 5 bases, with 14 bases between them. This specimen comes from a study of shared clonotypes between healthy human individuals. Looking at the study overall: Donors, aged 18 to 49, were two women and three men.

Here immunoSEQ multiplex PCR was the method, and the copy in TCRdb shows in-frame clones only, minus some. Among 2 million to 2.5 million clones listed, roughly 92% were seen once. The chain carries TRBV2 and TRBJ2-7; a possible D gene is TRBD1 (6 bases). The sample consisted of naive CD4+ T cells from PBMCs. As to subset: CD45RA+ positively selected. The clonotype was recovered from a man aged 18 to 30 in good health. Some clones in this sample may be carry-over from other donors' samples. In DNA form, the CDR3 reads TGTGCCAGCAGTGATACTAGGGGGATCAACGAGCAGTACTTC. The encoded protein is CASSDTRGINEQYF.